Below are 21 T cell receptor beta chains sequenced from a single sample in a study of cytomegalovirus exposure and HLA in healthy donors. It was with 60 Vbeta and 13 Jbeta primers that the PCR ran. The assay was immunoSEQ multiplex PCR, and TCRdb's table has in-frame clones only and misses some. The sample includes about 100,000 clones, around 79% of them seen just once. Material for sequencing was PBMCs. Receptors were obtained from a woman aged 40 to 50 in good health and CMV-seronegative.

This clone was counted only a few times. The chain uses TRBV29-1 and TRBJ1-1; D gene ambiguous. V was cut by 6 bases and J by 1 base, with 9 bases left in between. The CDR3 contains 12 residues. Per germline, CDR1 SQVTM and CDR2 ANQGSEA. CDR3 region: CSVAGPNTEAFF. In DNA, the CDR3 is TGCAGCGTCGCTGGGCCGAACACTGAAGCTTTCTTT.

The gene calls are TRBV9 and TRBJ1-1; the D gene is possibly TRBD1 (5 bases). CDR1 is SGDLS and CDR2 is YYNGEE in the germline V gene. V gave up 4 bases and J gave up 4 bases, with 14 bases separating them. The CDR3 has 14 residues. The CDR3 is CASSPWGVGTEAFF. The CDR3 region has the DNA TGTGCCAGCAGCCCCTGGGGGGTGGGCACTGAAGCTTTCTTT.

This chain uses TRBV7-8 with TRBJ1-1; 7 nucleotides match TRBD1. Germline CDR1 is SGHVS and CDR2 is FQNEAQ. The trim removed 5 bases at V and 4 bases at J, leaving 13 bases unmatched. The CDR3 covers 16 residues. CDR3 bases: TGTGCCAGCAGCCTGGCGGGGGGGGCAGGGGGCACTGAAGCTTTCTTT. Translation gives CASSLAGGAGGTEAFF.

This chain connects TRBV27 to TRBJ2-7, with TRBD1 matching 7 bases. The CDR3 runs to 14 residues. Germline values: CDR1 MNHEY, CDR2 SMNVEV (reference sequence). J lost 0 bases, V lost 6 bases, and 5 bases had no gene match. CDR3 coding DNA: TGTGCCAGCAGGACAGGGTCGGGCTCCTACGAGCAGTACTTC. It encodes CASRTGSGSYEQYF.

This sequence joins TRBV4-3 and TRBJ1-2, with D perhaps matching TRBD1 (5 bases). V shed 0 bases and J shed 7 bases, with 6 bases lying between them. Germline assignment: CDR1 LGHNA and CDR2 YSLEER. This CDR3 has 12 residues. CDR3 nucleotide sequence: TGCGCCAGCAGCCAAGATAGGGGTGGCTACACCTTC. Translated: CASSQDRGGYTF.

This clone was seen just once. The CDR3 loop reads CAWSATGIREKLFF. The DNA of the CDR3 is TGTGCCTGGAGTGCCACCGGGATAAGGGAAAAACTGTTTTTT. The chain couples TRBV30 to TRBJ1-4; no clear D gene. V lost 1 base and J 8 bases, leaving 14 bases between the germline ends. Germline loops: CDR1 GTSNPN, CDR2 SVGIG (reference sequence). CDR3 length equals 14 residues.

V gene TRBV9 combines with J gene TRBJ1-2, with 7 bases fitting TRBD1. The V segment lost 3 bases and the J segment 2 bases; nucleotides outside the gene matches: 7. This CDR3 comprises 15 residues. Germline-derived CDR1 and CDR2 are SGDLS and YYNGEE. The CDR3 sequence: CASSAMTGLNYGYTF. The CDR3 DNA follows: TGTGCCAGCAGCGCTATGACAGGGCTGAACTATGGCTACACCTTC.

The chain recombines TRBV5-6 with TRBJ2-5; D remains ambiguous. The V gene's germline CDR1 is SGHDT and CDR2 YYEEEE. This CDR3 is built from 14 residues. V lost 0 bases, J lost 1 base, and 7 bases lay in between. The CDR3 protein is CASSLVASQETQYF. The DNA for the CDR3 is TGTGCCAGCAGCTTGGTGGCTAGCCAAGAGACCCAGTACTTC. Variable domain in full (rest from reference TRBV5-6 and TRBJ2-5): DAGVTQSPTHLIKTRGQQVTLRCSPKSGHDTVSWYQQALGQGPQFIFQYYEEEERQRGNFPDRFSGHQFPNYSSELNVNALLLGDSALYLCASSLVASQETQYFGPGTRLLVL.

The chain employs TRBV15 and TRBJ1-1; 7 bases fit TRBD1. Germline values: CDR1 LNHNV, CDR2 YYDKDF (reference sequence). The CDR3 contains 16 residues. Trimming took 0 bases from V and 5 from J; bases not matched to a gene: 9. In DNA, the CDR3 is TGTGCCACCAGCAGAGATTTGACAGGGCAGGGGACTGAAGCTTTCTTT. Its protein product is CATSRDLTGQGTEAFF.

The chain combines TRBV25-1 with TRBJ2-5, with 7 bases lining up with TRBD1. Germline assignment: CDR1 MGHDK and CDR2 SYGVNS. The length of the CDR3 is 11 residues. The trim removed 8 bases at V and 5 bases at J, leaving 2 bases unmatched. Here the CDR3 DNA reads TGTGCCAGCGACAGGGCGGAGACCCAGTACTTC. It translates to CASDRAETQYF.

This CDR3 reads CASTSPKGWQETQYF. The CDR3 DNA sequence: TGTGCCAGCACTTCGCCGAAGGGGTGGCAAGAGACCCAGTACTTC. The chain is built from TRBV28 and TRBJ2-5, with a tentative D call TRBD1 (5 bases). There are 15 residues in the CDR3. Germline assignment: CDR1 MDHEN and CDR2 SYDVKM. Between the trimmed V and J ends, which lost 7 bases and 2 bases, there was a span of 17 bases.

The chain uses TRBV28 and TRBJ2-7; 7 bases agree with TRBD1. The CDR3 contains 13 residues. The V gene end was trimmed by 7 bases and the J gene end by 4 bases; junction bases not matched to a gene: 7. Germline lookup yields CDR1 MDHEN and CDR2 SYDVKM. For the CDR3, the DNA is TGTGCCAGCACGGGGTACAGGGGATACGAGCAGTACTTC. It encodes CASTGYRGYEQYF.

This chain uses TRBV11-2 with TRBJ1-5; the match to TRBD1 covers 10 bases. The ends lost 5 bases at V and 4 bases at J; junction bases unmatched: 2. The CDR3 is made up of 14 amino acids. Germline CDR1 SGHAT, CDR2 FQNNGV. CDR3 sequence (DNA): TGTGCCAGCAGCCTGGGACAGGGGAATCAGCCCCAGCATTTT. This gives the protein CASSLGQGNQPQHF.

This chain links TRBV5-1 with TRBJ1-1; D is perhaps TRBD1 (6 bases). Germline V lookup: CDR1 SGHRS, CDR2 YFSETQ. This CDR3 has 14 amino acids. Trimming left V 0 bases short and J 0 bases short, with 6 bases between. The CDR3 sequence is CASSLDRVNTEAFF. The CDR3 nucleotides are TGCGCCAGCAGCTTGGACAGGGTGAACACTGAAGCTTTCTTT.

This clone has more than one count but fewer than ten. The genes are TRBV28 and TRBJ1-2; maybe TRBD1 (5 bases). V dropped 5 bases and J dropped 3 bases, with 19 bases sitting between them. Germline assignment: CDR1 MDHEN and CDR2 SYDVKM. This CDR3 is 16 amino acids long. In DNA form, the CDR3 reads TGTGCCAGCAGTCCCCGGGGGGGGGTTTGGGACTATGGCTACACCTTC. It translates to CASSPRGGVWDYGYTF.

This CDR3 is CASSKVSTSNEQFF. In DNA, the CDR3 is TGTGCCAGTAGTAAGGTCTCGACTTCCAATGAGCAGTTCTTC. This chain uses TRBV19 with TRBJ2-1; D not certain. Deletions cut 4 bases from V and 6 bases from J, with 13 bases between. The length of the CDR3 is 14 residues. Germline V gene data show CDR1 as LNHDA and CDR2 as SQIVND (reference sequence).

V is TRBV5-6 and J is TRBJ2-7, with D uncertain. The CDR3 is 13 amino acids. CDR1 is SGHDT, CDR2 YYEEEE, per germline. Trimming stripped 4 bases from V and 6 bases from J, with 14 bases between. The CDR3 region is CASSPTPSGEQYF. The CDR3 nucleotides are TGTGCCAGCAGCCCTACCCCGTCCGGCGAGCAGTACTTC.

The chain links TRBV7-8 to TRBJ2-1; D is unresolved. The CDR3 has 17 residues. Trimming left V 2 bases short and J 4 bases short, with 18 bases between. CDR1 and CDR2 from the germline V gene are SGHVS and FQNEAQ. CDR3 sequence: CASSLYPIASSYNEQFF. The CDR3 DNA sequence: TGTGCCAGCAGCTTATACCCAATAGCTTCGTCGTACAATGAGCAGTTCTTC.

The chain is built from TRBV6-5 and TRBJ1-3; D may be TRBD1 (5 bases). Germline V lookup: CDR1 MNHEY, CDR2 SVGAGI. The V end was cut by 7 bases, the J end by 3 bases, with 13 bases between. The CDR3 loop spans 14 amino acids. The CDR3 region is CASTSPRVGNTIYF. The CDR3 DNA reads TGTGCCAGCACCTCACCCAGGGTTGGAAACACCATATATTTT.

This chain connects TRBV5-4 to TRBJ2-7; perhaps TRBD2 as D (7 bases). Germline-derived CDR1 and CDR2 are SGHNT and YYREEE (reference sequence). CDR3 length: 14 residues. Trimming took 1 base from V and 6 from J, leaving 14 bases between them. The CDR3 loop is CASSLLSRGGEQYF. The CDR3 DNA reads TGTGCCAGCAGCTTGTTAAGTAGGGGGGGCGAGCAGTACTTC.

The V and J genes are TRBV13 and TRBJ2-3; 9 bases are a match to TRBD2. Germline values: CDR1 PRHDT, CDR2 FYEKMQ (reference sequence). V dropped 5 bases and J dropped 3; count of bases not matched to a gene: 12. The CDR3 has 17 residues. CDR3 region: CASSVLIAGERTDTQYF. CDR3 DNA sequence: TGTGCCAGCAGCGTTCTTATAGCGGGAGAACGGACAGATACGCAGTATTTT.